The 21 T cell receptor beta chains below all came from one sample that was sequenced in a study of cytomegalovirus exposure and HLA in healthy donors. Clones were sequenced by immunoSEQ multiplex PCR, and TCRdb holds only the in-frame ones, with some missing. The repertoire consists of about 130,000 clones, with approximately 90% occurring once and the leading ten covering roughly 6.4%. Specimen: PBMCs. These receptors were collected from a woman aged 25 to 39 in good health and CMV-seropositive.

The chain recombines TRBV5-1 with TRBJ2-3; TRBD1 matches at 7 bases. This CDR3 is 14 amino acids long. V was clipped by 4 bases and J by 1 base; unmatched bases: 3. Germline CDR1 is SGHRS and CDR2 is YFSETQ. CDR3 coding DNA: TGCGCCAGCAGCAGGGACAGTCGCACAGATACGCAGTATTTT. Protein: CASSRDSRTDTQYF.

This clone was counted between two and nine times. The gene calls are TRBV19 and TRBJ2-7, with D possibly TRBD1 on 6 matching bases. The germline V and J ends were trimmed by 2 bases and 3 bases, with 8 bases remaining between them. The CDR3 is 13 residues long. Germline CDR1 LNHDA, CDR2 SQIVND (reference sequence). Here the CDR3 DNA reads TGTGCCAGTAGTATATCCAGGGGCTACGAGCAGTACTTC. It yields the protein CASSISRGYEQYF.

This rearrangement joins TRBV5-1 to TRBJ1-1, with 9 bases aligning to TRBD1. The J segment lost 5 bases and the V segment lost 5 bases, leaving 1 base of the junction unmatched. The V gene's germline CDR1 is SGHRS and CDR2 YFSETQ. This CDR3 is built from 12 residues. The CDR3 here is CASSDRGTEAFF. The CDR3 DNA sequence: TGCGCCAGCAGTGACAGGGGGACTGAAGCTTTCTTT.

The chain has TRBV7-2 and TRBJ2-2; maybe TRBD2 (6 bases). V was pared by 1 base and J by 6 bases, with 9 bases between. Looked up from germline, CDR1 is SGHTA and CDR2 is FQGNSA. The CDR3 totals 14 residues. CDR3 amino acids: CASSLDWGAGELFF. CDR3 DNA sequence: TGTGCCAGCAGCTTAGATTGGGGGGCCGGGGAGCTGTTTTTT.

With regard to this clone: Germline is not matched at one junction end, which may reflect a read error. CDR3 coding DNA: TGTGCCAGCAGCTTTGATTGGGGAGTCGGGGGAACCGAGCACTTC. Its translation is CASSFDWGVGGTEHF. The chain has TRBV5-4 and TRBJ2-5, with D perhaps TRBD2 (6 bases). Germline loops: CDR1 SGHNT, CDR2 YYREEE (reference sequence). This CDR3 comprises 15 residues.

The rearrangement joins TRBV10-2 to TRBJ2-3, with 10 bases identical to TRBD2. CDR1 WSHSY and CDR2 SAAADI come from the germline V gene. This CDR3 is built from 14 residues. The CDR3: CATSLAGVADTQYF. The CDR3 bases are TGCGCGACCAGCCTAGCGGGAGTGGCAGATACGCAGTATTTT.

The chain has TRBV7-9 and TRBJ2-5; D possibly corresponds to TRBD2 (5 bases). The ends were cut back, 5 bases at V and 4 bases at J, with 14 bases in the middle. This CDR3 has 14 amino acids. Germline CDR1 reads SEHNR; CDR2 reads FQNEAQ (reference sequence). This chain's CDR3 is CASSHLGVRETQYF. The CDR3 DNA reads TGTGCCAGCAGCCATCTCGGGGTCAGAGAGACCCAGTACTTC.

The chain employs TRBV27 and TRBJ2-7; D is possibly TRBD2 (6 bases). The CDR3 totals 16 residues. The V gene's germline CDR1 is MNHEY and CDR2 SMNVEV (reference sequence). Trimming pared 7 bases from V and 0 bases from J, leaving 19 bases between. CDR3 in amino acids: CASTRLGTGDSYEQYF. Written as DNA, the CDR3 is TGTGCCAGCACCCGACTCGGGACGGGAGACTCCTACGAGCAGTACTTC.

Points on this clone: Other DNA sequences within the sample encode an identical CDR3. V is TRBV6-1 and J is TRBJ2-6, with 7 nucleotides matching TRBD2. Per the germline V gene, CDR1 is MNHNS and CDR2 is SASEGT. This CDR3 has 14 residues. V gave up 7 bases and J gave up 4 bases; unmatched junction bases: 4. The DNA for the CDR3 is TGTGCCAGCATGCGGGGGTCCGGGGCCAACGTCCTGACTTTC. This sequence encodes CASMRGSGANVLTF.

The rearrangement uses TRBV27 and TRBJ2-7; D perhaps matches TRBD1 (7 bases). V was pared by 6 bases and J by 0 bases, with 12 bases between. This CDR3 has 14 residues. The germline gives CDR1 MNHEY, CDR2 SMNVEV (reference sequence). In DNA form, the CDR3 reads TGTGCCAGCAGCACCAGGGGGGCCTCCTACGAGCAGTACTTC. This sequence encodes CASSTRGASYEQYF.

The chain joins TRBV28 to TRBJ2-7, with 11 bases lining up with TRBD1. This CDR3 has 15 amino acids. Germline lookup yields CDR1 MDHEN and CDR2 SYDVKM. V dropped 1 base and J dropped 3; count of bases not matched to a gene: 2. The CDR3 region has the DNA TGTGCCAGCAGTTTATCGGACAGGGGGCTCTACGAGCAGTACTTC. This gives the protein CASSLSDRGLYEQYF.

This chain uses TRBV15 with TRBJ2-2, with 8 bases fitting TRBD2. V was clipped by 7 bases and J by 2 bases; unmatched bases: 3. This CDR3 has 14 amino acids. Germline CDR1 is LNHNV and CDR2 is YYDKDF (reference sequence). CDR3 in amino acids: CATNSGENTGELFF. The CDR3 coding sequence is TGTGCCACCAATAGCGGGGAAAACACCGGGGAGCTGTTTTTT. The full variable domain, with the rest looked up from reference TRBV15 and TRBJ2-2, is DAMVIQNPRYQVTQFGKPVTLSCSQTLNHNVMYWYQQKSSQAPKLLFHYYDKDFNNEADTPDNFQSRRPNTSFCFLDIRSPGLGDTAMYLCATNSGENTGELFFGEGSRLTVL.

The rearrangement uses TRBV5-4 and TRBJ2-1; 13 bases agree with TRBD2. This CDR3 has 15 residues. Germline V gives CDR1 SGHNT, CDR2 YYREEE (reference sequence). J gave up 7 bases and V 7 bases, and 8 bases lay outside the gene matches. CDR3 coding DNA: TGTGCCAGCTCTCGGACTAGCGGGAGTTATAATGAGCAGTTCTTC. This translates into CASSRTSGSYNEQFF.

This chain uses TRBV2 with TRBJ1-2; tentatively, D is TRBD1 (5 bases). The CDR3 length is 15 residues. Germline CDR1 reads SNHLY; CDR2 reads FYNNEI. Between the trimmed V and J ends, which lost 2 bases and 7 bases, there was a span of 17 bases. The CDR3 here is CASSELGGPRSGYTF. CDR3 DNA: TGTGCCAGCAGTGAATTGGGGGGACCCCGCAGTGGCTACACCTTC. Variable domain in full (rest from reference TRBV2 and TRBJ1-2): EPEVTQTPSHQVTQMGQEVILRCVPISNHLYFYWYRQILGQKVEFLVSFYNNEISEKSEIFDDQFSVERPDGSNFTLKIRSTKLEDSAMYFCASSELGGPRSGYTFGSGTRLTVV.

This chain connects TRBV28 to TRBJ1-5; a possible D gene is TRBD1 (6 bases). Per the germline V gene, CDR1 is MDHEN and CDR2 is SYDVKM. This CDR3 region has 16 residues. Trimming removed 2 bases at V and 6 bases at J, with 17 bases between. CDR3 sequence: CASSLGIGTLTQPQHF. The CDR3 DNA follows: TGTGCCAGCAGTTTAGGCATAGGGACATTAACTCAGCCCCAGCATTTT.

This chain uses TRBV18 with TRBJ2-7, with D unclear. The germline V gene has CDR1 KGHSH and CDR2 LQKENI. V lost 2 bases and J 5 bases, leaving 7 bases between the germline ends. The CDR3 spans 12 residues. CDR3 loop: CASSPIPDEQYF. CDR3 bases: TGTGCCAGCTCACCAATCCCAGACGAGCAGTACTTC.

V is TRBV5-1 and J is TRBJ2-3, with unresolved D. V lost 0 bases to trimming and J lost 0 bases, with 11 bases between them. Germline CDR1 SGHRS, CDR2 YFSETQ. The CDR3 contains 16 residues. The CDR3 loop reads CASSLVVTTSTDTQYF. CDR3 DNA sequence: TGCGCCAGCAGCTTGGTGGTCACCACTAGCACAGATACGCAGTATTTT.

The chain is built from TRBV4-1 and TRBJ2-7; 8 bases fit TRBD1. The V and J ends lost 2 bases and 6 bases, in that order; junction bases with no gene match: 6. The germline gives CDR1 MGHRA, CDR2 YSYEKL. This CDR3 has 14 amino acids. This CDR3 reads CASSQLDRVSEQYF. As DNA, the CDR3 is TGCGCCAGCAGCCAATTGGACAGGGTTAGCGAGCAGTACTTC.

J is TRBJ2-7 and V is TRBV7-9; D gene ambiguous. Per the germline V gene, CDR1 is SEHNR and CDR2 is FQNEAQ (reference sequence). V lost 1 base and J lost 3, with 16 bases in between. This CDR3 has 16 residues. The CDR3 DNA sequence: TGTGCCAGCAGCTTAGATACCGGGTTCGTCCACTACGAGCAGTACTTC. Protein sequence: CASSLDTGFVHYEQYF.

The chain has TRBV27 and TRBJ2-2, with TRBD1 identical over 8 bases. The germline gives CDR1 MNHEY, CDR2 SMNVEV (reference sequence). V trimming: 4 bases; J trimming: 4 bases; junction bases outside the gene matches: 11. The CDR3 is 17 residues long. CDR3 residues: CASSSPHQGASTGELFF. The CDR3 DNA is TGTGCCAGCAGTTCCCCCCACCAGGGGGCGAGCACCGGGGAGCTGTTTTTT.

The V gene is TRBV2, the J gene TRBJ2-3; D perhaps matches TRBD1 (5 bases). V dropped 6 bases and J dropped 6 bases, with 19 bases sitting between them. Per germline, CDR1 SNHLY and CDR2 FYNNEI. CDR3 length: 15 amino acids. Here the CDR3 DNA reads TGTGCCAGCAGGGACATGTTGGGTTATTCCGATACGCAGTATTTT. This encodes CASRDMLGYSDTQYF.